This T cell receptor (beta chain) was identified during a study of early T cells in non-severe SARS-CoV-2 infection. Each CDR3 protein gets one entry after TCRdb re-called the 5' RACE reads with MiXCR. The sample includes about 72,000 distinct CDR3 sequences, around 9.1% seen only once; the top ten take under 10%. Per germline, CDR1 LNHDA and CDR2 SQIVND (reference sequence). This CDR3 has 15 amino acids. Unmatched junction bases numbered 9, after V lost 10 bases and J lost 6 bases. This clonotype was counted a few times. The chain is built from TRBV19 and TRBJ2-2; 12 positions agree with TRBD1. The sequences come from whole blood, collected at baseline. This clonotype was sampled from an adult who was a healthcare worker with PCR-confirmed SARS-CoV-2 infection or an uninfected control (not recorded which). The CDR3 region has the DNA TGTGCCACCCCGGGACAGGGGGCAAGGGCCGGGGAGCTGTTTTTT. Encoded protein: CATPGQGARAGELFF.